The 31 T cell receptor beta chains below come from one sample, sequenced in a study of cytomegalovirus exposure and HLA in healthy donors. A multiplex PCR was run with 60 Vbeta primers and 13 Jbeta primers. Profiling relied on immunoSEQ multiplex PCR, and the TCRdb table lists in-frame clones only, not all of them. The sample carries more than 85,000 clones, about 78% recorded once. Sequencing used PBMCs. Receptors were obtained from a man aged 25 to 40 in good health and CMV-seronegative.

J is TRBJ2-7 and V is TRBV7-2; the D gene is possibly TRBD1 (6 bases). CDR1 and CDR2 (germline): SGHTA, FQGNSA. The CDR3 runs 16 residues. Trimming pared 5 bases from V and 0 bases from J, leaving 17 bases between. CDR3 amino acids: CASSPRRKDSSYEQYF. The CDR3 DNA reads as TGTGCCAGCAGCCCACGAAGAAAGGACAGCTCCTACGAGCAGTACTTC.

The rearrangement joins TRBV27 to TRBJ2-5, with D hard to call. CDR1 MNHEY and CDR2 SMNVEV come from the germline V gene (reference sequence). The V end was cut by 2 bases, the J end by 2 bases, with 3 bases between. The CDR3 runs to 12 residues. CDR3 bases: TGTGCCAGCAGTTTACAACAAGAGACCCAGTACTTC. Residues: CASSLQQETQYF.

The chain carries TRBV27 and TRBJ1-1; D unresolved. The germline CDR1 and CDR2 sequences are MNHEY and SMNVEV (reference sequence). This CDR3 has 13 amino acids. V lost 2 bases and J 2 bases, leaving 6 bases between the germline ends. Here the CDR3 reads CASSLMSNTEAFF. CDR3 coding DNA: TGTGCCAGCAGTTTAATGTCTAACACTGAAGCTTTCTTT.

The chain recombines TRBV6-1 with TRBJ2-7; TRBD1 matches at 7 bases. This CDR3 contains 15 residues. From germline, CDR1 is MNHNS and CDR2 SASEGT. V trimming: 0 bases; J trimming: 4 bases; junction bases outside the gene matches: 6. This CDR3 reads CASSEAMTGLYEQYF. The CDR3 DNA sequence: TGTGCCAGCAGTGAAGCCATGACAGGGTTATACGAGCAGTACTTC.

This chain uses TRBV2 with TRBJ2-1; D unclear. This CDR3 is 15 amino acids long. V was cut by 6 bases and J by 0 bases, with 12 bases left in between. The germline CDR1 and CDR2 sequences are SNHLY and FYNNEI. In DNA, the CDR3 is TGTGCCAGCAGGACCCTTGCAGGCTCCTACAATGAGCAGTTCTTC. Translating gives CASRTLAGSYNEQFF.

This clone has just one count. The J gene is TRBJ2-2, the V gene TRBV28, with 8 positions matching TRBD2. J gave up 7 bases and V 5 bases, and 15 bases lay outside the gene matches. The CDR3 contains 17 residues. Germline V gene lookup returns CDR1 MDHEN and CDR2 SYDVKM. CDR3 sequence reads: CASSPQGWREASGELFF. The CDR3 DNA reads TGTGCCAGCAGTCCCCAGGGTTGGCGGGAGGCCAGCGGGGAGCTGTTTTTT.

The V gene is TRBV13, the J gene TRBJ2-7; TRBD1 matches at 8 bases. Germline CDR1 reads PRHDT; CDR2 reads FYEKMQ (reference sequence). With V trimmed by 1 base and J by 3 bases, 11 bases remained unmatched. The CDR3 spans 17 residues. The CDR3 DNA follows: TGTGCCAGCAGCTTAGAGGAGACAGGGGAGACTTACTACGAGCAGTACTTC. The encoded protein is CASSLEETGETYYEQYF.

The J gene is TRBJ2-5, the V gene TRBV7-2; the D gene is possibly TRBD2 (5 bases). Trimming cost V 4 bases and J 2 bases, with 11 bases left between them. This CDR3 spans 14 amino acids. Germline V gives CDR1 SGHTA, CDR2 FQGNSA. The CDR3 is CASSSTRYQETQYF. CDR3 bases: TGTGCCAGCAGCTCAACTAGGTATCAAGAGACCCAGTACTTC.

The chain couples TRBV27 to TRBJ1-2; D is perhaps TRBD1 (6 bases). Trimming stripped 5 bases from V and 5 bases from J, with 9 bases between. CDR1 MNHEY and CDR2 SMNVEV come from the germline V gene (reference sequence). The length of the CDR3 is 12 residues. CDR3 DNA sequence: TGTGCCAGCAGTAAGACAGGATATGGCTACACCTTC. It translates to CASSKTGYGYTF.

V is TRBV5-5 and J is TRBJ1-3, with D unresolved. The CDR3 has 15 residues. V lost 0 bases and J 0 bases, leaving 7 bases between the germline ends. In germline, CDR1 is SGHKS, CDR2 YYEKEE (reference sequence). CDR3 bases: TGTGCCAGCAGCTTGGGGAGCTACTCTGGAAACACCATATATTTT. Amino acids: CASSLGSYSGNTIYF.

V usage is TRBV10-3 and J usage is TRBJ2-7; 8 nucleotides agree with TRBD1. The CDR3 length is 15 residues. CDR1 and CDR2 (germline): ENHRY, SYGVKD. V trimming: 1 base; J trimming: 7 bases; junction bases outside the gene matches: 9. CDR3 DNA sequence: TGTGCCATCAGTGAGTTAACAGGGGGTTCGAAGGAGCAGTACTTC. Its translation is CAISELTGGSKEQYF.

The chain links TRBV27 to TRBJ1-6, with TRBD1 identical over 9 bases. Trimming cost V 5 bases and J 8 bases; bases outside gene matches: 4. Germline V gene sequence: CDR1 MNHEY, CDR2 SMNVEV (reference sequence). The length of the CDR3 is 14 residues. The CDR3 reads CASSITGGDSPLHF. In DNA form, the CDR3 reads TGTGCCAGCAGTATTACAGGGGGCGATTCACCCCTCCACTTT.

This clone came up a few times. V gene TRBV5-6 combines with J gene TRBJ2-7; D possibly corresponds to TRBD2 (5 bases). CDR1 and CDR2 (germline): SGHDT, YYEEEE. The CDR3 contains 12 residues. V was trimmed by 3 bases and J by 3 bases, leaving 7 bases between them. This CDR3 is CASSSTNYEQYF. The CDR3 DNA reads TGTGCCAGCAGCTCGACTAACTACGAGCAGTACTTC.

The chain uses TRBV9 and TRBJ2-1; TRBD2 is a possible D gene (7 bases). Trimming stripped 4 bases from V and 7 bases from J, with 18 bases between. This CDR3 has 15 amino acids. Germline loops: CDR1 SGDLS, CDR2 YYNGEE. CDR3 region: CASSPVGGRDNEQFF. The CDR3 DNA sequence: TGTGCCAGCAGCCCCGTCGGGGGGCGGGATAATGAGCAGTTCTTC.

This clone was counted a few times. The chain's CDR3 is CASSLARGDYSGNTIYF. In nucleotides, the CDR3 is TGTGCCAGCAGCTTAGCCCGAGGGGACTACTCTGGAAACACCATATATTTT. The chain uses TRBV11-2 and TRBJ1-3; maybe TRBD1 (5 bases). Trimming removed 1 base from V and 0 bases from J, with 13 bases in between. The CDR3 covers 17 residues. CDR1 is SGHAT, CDR2 FQNNGV, per germline.

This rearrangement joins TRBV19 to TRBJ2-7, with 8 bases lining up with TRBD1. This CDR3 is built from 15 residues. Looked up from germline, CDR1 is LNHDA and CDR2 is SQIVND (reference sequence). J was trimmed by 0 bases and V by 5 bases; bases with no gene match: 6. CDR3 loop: CASSAGQANSYEQYF. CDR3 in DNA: TGTGCCAGTAGTGCGGGACAGGCCAACTCCTACGAGCAGTACTTC.

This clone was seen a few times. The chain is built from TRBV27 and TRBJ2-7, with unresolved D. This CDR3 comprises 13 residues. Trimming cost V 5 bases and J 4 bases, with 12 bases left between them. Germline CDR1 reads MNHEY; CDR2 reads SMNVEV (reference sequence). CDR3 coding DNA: TGTGCCAGCAGTCCCAGTATACCGTACGAGCAGTACTTC. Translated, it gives CASSPSIPYEQYF.

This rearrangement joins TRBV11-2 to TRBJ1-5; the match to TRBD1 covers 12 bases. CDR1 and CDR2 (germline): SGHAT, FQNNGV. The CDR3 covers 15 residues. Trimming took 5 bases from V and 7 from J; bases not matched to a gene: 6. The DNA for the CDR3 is TGTGCCAGCAGCGGGGGACAGGGGGCTTGGCAGCCCCAGCATTTT. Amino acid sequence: CASSGGQGAWQPQHF.

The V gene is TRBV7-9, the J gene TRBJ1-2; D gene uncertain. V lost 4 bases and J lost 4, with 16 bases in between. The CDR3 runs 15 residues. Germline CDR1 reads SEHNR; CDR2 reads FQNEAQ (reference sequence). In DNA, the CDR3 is TGTGCCAGCAGCTCGCGGGTCCAAAACCCCTATGGCTACACCTTC. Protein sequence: CASSSRVQNPYGYTF.

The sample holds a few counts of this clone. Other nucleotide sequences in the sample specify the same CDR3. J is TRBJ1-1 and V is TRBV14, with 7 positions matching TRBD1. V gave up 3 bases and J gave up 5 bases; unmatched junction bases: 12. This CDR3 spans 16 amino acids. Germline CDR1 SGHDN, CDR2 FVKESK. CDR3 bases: TGTGCCAGCAGCCAGACGGGAGACAGGGAGAGGACTGAAGCTTTCTTT. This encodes CASSQTGDRERTEAFF.

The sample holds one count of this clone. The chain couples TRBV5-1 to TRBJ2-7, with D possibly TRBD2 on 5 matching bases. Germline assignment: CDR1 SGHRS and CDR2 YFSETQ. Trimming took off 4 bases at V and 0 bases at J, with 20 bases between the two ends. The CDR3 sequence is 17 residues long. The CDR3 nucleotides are TGCGCCAGCAGCGGAACTCCCAGGACTGAGAGCTCCTACGAGCAGTACTTC. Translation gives CASSGTPRTESSYEQYF.

CDR3 region: CASTQDRANYGYTF. CDR3 DNA: TGTGCCAGCACCCAGGACAGAGCTAACTATGGCTACACCTTC. The chain links TRBV2 to TRBJ1-2, with D perhaps TRBD1 (6 bases). V was clipped by 7 bases and J by 0 bases, with 12 bases between them. The germline CDR1 and CDR2 sequences are SNHLY and FYNNEI. CDR3 length equals 14 residues.

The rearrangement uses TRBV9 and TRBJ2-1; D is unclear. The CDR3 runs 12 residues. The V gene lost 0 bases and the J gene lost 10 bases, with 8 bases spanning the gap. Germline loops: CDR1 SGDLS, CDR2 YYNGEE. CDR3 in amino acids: CASSVADGEQFF. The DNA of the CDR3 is TGTGCCAGCAGCGTAGCAGACGGGGAGCAGTTCTTC.

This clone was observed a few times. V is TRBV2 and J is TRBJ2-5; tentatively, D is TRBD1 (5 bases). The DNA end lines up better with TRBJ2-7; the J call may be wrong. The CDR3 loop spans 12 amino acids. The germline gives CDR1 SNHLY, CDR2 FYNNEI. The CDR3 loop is CASGQTVYEQYF. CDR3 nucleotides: TGTGCCAGCGGCCAGACAGTCTACGAGCAGTACTTC.

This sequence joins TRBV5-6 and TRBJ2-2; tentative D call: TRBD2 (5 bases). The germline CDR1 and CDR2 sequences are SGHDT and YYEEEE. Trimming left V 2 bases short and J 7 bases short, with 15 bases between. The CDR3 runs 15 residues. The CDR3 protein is CASSFGGTRVGELFF. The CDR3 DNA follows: TGTGCCAGCAGCTTCGGTGGTACGCGGGTCGGGGAGCTGTTTTTT.

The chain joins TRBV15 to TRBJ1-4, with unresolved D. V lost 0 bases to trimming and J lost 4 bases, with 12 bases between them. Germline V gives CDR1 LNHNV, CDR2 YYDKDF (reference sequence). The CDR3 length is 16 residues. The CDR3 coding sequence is TGTGCCACCAGCAGAGATCTACAACAGCTTAATGAAAAACTGTTTTTT. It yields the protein CATSRDLQQLNEKLFF.

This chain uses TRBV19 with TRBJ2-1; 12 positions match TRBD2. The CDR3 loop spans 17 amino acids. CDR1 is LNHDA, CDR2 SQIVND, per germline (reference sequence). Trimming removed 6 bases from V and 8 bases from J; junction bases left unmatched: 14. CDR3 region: CASRPPSGRDGEDEQFF. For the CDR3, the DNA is TGTGCCAGTAGACCTCCTAGCGGGAGGGATGGGGAGGATGAGCAGTTCTTC. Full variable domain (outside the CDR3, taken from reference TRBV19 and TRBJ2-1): DGGITQSPKYLFRKEGQNVTLSCEQNLNHDAMYWYRQDPGQGLRLIYYSQIVNDFQKGDIAEGYSVSREKKESFPLTVTSAQKNPTAFYLCASRPPSGRDGEDEQFFGPGTRLTVL.

The CDR3 sequence: CASSYGQGNGQPQHF. In DNA, the CDR3 is TGTGCCAGCAGCTACGGACAGGGTAATGGTCAGCCCCAGCATTTT. V is TRBV5-8 and J is TRBJ1-5; TRBD1 matches 8 bases. After removal of 3 bases from V and 6 bases from J, the junction contained 8 bases not matched to a gene. Per germline, CDR1 SGHTS and CDR2 YDEGEE. This CDR3 region has 15 residues.

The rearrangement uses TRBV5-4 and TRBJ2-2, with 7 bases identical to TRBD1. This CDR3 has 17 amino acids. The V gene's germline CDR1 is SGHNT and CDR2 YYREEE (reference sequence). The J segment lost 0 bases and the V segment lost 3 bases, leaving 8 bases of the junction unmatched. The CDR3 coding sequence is TGTGCCAGCAGCTGGCCCGGACAGGCCGCGAACACCGGGGAGCTGTTTTTT. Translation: CASSWPGQAANTGELFF.

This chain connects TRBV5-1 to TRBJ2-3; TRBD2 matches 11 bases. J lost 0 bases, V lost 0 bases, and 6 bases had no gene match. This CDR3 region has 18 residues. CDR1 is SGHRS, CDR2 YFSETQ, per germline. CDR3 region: CASSLVGTSGYSTDTQYF. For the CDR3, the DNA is TGCGCCAGCAGCTTGGTAGGGACTAGCGGATATAGCACAGATACGCAGTATTTT.

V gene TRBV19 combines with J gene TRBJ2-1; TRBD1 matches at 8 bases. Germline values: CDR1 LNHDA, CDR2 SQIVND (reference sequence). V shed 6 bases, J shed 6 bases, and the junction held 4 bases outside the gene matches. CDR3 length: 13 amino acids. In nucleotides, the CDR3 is TGTGCCAGTAGGAAGGACAGGGTCAATGAGCAGTTCTTC. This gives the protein CASRKDRVNEQFF.